This T cell receptor (beta chain) stems from a study of beta chain features in type 1 diabetes. Comment on this clone: Antigen unknown.

Trimming removed 0 bases from V and 4 bases from J, with 21 bases in between. The length of the CDR3 is 18 residues. Germline-derived CDR1 and CDR2 are SGHDN and FVKESK. Expressed TCRB transcripts were sequenced because the isolated RNA had all been reverse transcribed beforehand. Clones were read by immunoSEQ multiplex PCR, and TCRdb kept only the in-frame ones, dropping some. The sample holds 630,000 or so clones, 11% to 15% seen once. All sorted populations exceeded 95% purity. Findings of the study overall: Healthy donors had naive, central memory and Treg TCRB repertoires that appeared less similar than those seen among patients. The study found moderately but significantly shorter TCRB CDR3s in all four CD4+ subsets of Type 1 diabetes patients.

The gene calls are TRBV14 and TRBJ2-5, with D perhaps matching TRBD2 (7 bases). The sequenced sample consisted of naive CD4+ T cells from blood. This receptor was taken from a man aged 18 to 29 with type 1 diabetes. As DNA, the CDR3 is TGTGCCAGCAGCCAAGATATGTTGCGGGGGCCGAGGGGAGAGACCCAGTACTTC. This encodes CASSQDMLRGPRGETQYF.